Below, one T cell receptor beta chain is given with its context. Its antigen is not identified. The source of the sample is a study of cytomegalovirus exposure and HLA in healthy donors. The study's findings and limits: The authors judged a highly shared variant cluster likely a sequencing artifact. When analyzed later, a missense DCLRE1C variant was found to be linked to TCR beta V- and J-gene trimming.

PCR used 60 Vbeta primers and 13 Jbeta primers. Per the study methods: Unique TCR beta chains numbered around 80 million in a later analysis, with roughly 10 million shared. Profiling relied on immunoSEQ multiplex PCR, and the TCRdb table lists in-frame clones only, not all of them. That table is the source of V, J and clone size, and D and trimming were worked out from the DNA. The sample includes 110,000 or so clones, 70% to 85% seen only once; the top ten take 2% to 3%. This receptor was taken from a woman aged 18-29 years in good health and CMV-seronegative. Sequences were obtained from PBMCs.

The chain's CDR3 is CASSSIGLEVNYGYTF. The CDR3 region has the DNA TGTGCCAGCAGTTCTATTGGACTGGAGGTTAACTATGGCTACACCTTC. The V call is TRBV28, the J call TRBJ1-2; D gene ambiguous. Germline CDR1 is MDHEN and CDR2 is SYDVKM. This CDR3 has 16 residues. V lost 4 bases to trimming and J lost 1 base, with 16 bases between them.